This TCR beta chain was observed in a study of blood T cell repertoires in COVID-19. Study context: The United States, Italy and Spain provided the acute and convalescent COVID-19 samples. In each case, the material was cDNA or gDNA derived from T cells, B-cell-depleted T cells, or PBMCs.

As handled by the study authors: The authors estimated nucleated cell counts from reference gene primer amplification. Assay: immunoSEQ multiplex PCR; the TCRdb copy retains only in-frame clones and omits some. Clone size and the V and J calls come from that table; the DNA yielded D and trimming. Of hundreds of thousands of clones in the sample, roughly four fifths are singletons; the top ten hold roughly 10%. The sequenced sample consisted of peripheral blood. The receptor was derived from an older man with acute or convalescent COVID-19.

The CDR3 region is CASSPRQGRPGELFF. CDR3 in DNA: TGTGCCAGCTCACCCCGACAGGGGAGGCCCGGGGAGCTGTTTTTT. This chain connects TRBV18 to TRBJ2-2; 8 bases match TRBD1. Unmatched junction bases numbered 6, after V lost 3 bases and J lost 6 bases. Germline values: CDR1 KGHSH, CDR2 LQKENI. This CDR3 is 15 amino acids long.